What follows describes a single T cell receptor (beta chain). Clones were read by immunoSEQ multiplex PCR, and TCRdb kept only the in-frame ones, dropping some. The table shows about 2.4 million clones, with roughly 93% occurring only once. The data belong to a study of shared clonotypes between healthy human individuals. Study as a whole: Donors were a couple of women and three men aged 18 to 49.

The CDR3 extends over 14 amino acids. Germline CDR1 and CDR2: SGHVS and FNYEAQ. V was cut by 4 bases and J by 0 bases, with 9 bases left in between. The genes are TRBV7-6 and TRBJ2-5; no clear D gene. Sequenced sample: naive CD4+ T cells from PBMCs. Subset reported: CD45RA+ positively selected. The source of this sequence is a man in his late teens or twenties in good health. Some clones in this sample may be carry-over from other donors' samples. CDR3 DNA: TGTGCCAGCAGCTCAAGGTTGGACCAAGAGACCCAGTACTTC. Amino acid sequence: CASSSRLDQETQYF.